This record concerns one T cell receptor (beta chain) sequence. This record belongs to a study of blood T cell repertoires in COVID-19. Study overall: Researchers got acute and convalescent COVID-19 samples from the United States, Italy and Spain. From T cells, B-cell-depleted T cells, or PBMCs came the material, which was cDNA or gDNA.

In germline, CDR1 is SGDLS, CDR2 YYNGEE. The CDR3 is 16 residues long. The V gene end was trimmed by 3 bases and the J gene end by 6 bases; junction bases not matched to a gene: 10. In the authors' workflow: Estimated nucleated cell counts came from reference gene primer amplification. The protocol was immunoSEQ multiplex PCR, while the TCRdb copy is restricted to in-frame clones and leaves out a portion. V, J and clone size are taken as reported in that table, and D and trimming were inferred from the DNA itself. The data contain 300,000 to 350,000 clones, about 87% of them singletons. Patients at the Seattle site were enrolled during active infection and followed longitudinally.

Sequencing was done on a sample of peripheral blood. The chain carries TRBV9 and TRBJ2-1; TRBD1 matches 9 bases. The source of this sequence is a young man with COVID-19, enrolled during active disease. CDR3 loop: CASSASGTGSLNEQFF. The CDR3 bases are TGTGCCAGCAGCGCATCCGGGACAGGGTCCCTCAATGAGCAGTTCTTC.